This record looks at one T cell receptor beta chain sequence and its context. Its antigen is not identified. CDR3 size: 15 residues. The germline V gene has CDR1 SGHTA and CDR2 FQGNSA. The V and J ends lost 1 base and 2 bases, in that order; junction bases with no gene match: 2. The data are from a study of vaccination effects on CD4 cells after COVID-19. Study in general: Post-vaccine specimens arrived a median 72 days past the second dose.

Before sequencing, viral peptide pools were used by the ViraFEST assay to expand antigen-specific CD4+ T cells. Investigators separated out CD4+ T cells once approximately 11 days of culture had passed. Participants each got two BNT162b2 or mRNA-1273 vaccine doses. Profiled with immunoSEQ multiplex PCR; TCRdb holds only in-frame clones, not every one. This sample carries 9,500 to 15,000 clones, about three quarters of them seen once, and the ten largest clones take roughly 8.9%. The receptor was derived from a human donor who received a COVID-19 vaccine. The V gene is TRBV7-2, the J gene TRBJ2-1; TRBD1 matches 7 bases. Material: CD4+ T cells from PBMCs cultured with SARS-CoV-2 spike peptides, obtained after COVID-19 vaccination. As DNA, the CDR3 is TGTGCCAGCAGCTTAGTGACAGGGACCTACAATGAGCAGTTCTTC. Its translation: CASSLVTGTYNEQFF.